Presented here are 5 T cell receptor beta chains from one specimen sequenced in a study of human T cells and chemical hapten exposure. TCRdb ran MiXCR on the RACE reads and lists one entry per CDR3 protein. The profile covers some 82,000 distinct CDR3 sequences, with approximately 6.6% appearing a single time and 1% to 1.5% taken by the ten largest. Time point noted: patch test 2, 6 weeks after DPC sensitization. Treatment indicated: therapeutic diphenylcyclopropenone sensitization with weekly scalp DPC. The source material was whole blood, sampled in connection with sensitization to the hapten diphenylcyclopropenone (DPC). Receptors were obtained from a woman in her twenties or thirties with alopecia areata. Some clones in this sample may be carry-over from other donors' samples.

As for this clonotype: A much larger clone differs from this one at a single base, so this may be a read error. The V call is TRBV5-1, the J call TRBJ2-5; no firm D call. The CDR3 totals 13 residues. Looked up from germline, CDR1 is SGHRS and CDR2 is YFSETQ. The CDR3 sequence: CANSLDVEETQYF. The CDR3 bases are TGCGCCAACAGCTTGGACGTCGAAGAGACCCAGTACTTC.

This clonotype showed up many times. The chain is built from TRBV29-1 and TRBJ2-5; unclear D gene. The germline V gene has CDR1 SQVTM and CDR2 ANQGSEA. The V and J ends lost 4 bases and 1 base respectively, with 7 bases between them. The CDR3 runs 12 residues. The CDR3 sequence: CSVVGIQETQYF. In nucleotides, the CDR3 is TGCAGCGTTGTAGGGATCCAAGAGACCCAGTACTTC.

In this sample, this clonotype turned up many times. CDR3 in amino acids: CASSQVEGTEAFF. The CDR3 DNA is TGTGCCAGCAGCCAAGTAGAGGGGACTGAAGCTTTCTTT. This chain connects TRBV3-1 to TRBJ1-1; D may be TRBD1 (5 bases). Germline V CDR1 and CDR2: LGHDT, YNNKEL (reference sequence). The CDR3 covers 13 residues. V shed 1 base and J shed 5 bases, with 8 bases lying between them.

Many counts were recorded for this clonotype. V is TRBV5-1 and J is TRBJ2-7; 11 nucleotides agree with TRBD1. J was trimmed by 6 bases and V by 3 bases; bases with no gene match: 11. Germline CDR1 is SGHRS and CDR2 is YFSETQ. There are 16 residues in the CDR3. The CDR3 DNA is TGCGCCAGCAGCTCCCCTCCGGGACAGGGGGGTCCCGAGCAGTACTTC. Protein product: CASSSPPGQGGPEQYF.

This clonotype came up a few times. The V call is TRBV3-1, the J call TRBJ1-1; maybe TRBD1 (5 bases). Germline V gene lookup returns CDR1 LGHDT and CDR2 YNNKEL (reference sequence). This CDR3 has 17 amino acids. V lost 3 bases and J lost 3, with 20 bases in between. The CDR3 DNA follows: TGTGCCAGCAGCCATGAATTGGGTACAGGATCATACACTGAAGCTTTCTTT. Encoded protein: CASSHELGTGSYTEAFF.